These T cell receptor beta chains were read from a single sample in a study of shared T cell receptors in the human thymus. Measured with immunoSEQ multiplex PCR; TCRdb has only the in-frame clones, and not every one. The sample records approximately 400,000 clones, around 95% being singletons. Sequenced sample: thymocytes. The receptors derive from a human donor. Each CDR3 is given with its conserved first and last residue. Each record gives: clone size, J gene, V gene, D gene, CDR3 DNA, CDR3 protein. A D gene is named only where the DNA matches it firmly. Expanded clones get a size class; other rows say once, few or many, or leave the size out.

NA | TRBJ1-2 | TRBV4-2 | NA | TGTGCCAGCAGCCAAGATCGGTCCGCTGGCTGTCGAAGGCCAGGAGGCTATGGCTACACCTTC | CASSQDRSAGCRRPGGYGYTF
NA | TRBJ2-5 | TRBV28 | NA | TGTGCCACCAAAGGGGGGGGGACCAGCCAAGAGACCCAGTACTTC | CATKGGGTSQETQYF
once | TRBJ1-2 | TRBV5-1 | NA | TGCGCCAGCAGCTTGTCACGTAGGTCAGGGACCTATGGCTACACCTTC | CASSLSRRSGTYGYTF
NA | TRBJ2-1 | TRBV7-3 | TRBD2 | TGTGCCAGCAGCCCGATGGCGGGAGGCAGCTACAATGAGCAGTTCTTC | CASSPMAGGSYNEQFF
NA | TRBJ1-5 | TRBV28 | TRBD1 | TGTGCCAGCAGTCCCCGGGACAGGGGGTTTTGCAATCAGCCCCAGCATTTT | CASSPRDRGFCNQPQHF
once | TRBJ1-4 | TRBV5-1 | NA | TGCGCCAGCAGCTTGGCCCAGGGGACTGGAGCAACTAATGAAAAACTGTTTTTT | CASSLAQGTGATNEKLFF
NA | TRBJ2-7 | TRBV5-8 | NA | TGTGCCAGCAGCTTATCAGGTGGACAGGGAGGGGACTACGAGCAGTACTTC | CASSLSGGQGGDYEQYF
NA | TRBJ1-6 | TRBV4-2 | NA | TGTGCCAGCAGCCAAGGAACCGCCGGTGGCTCCTATAATTCACCCCTCCACTTT | CASSQGTAGGSYNSPLHF
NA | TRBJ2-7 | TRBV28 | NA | TGTGCCAGCAAGGCTAAGAAATTCTACGAGCAGTACTTC | CASKAKKFYEQYF
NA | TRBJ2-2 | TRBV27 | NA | TGTGCCAGCAGTTCCCCCGCCTTCGGAGGCAAGGGCCGCGGGGAGCTGTTTTTT | CASSSPAFGGKGRGELFF
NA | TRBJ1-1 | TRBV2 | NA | TGTGCCAGCAGTGAAGCGGGACAGAACACTGAAGCTTTCTTT | CASSEAGQNTEAFF
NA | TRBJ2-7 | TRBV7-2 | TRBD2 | TGTGCCAGCAGCCTAACGACTAGCGGGAGGTTTATGTACTTC | CASSLTTSGRFMYF
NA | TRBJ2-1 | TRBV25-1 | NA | TGTGCCAGCAGTCCACCTCCGGGACGCCGCTACAATGAGCAGTTCTTC | CASSPPPGRRYNEQFF
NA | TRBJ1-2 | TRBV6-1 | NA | TGTGCCAGCAGTGAAGGGCTGGACAGACTCTATGGCTACACCTTC | CASSEGLDRLYGYTF
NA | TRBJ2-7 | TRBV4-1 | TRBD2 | TGCGCCAGCAGCCAGGCTAGCGGTGAATCCTTGTTCTCCTACGAGCAGTACTTC | CASSQASGESLFSYEQYF
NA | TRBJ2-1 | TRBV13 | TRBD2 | TGTGCCAGCAGCTTAACTGGGACTACGGCCCTCAGCTCCTACAATGAGCAGTTCTTC | CASSLTGTTALSSYNEQFF
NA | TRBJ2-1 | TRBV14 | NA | TGTGCCAGCAGCGGGACCGGGACGGGTGTCTACAATGAGCAGTTCTTC | CASSGTGTGVYNEQFF
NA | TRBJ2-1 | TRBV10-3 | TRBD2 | TGTGCCATCAGCCGAGCCGGGTCAGCGGGGCCCTACAATGAGCAGTTCTTC | CAISRAGSAGPYNEQFF
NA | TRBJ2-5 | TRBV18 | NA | TGTGCCAGCTCACGACCAGAAAGCAGGGGATTAGAAGAGACCCAGTACTTC | CASSRPESRGLEETQYF
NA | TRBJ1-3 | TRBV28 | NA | TGTGCCAGCAGTTTCCCCCGGCCGGGCGGCTCTGGAAACACCATATATTTT | CASSFPRPGGSGNTIYF
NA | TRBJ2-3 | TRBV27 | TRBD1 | TGTGCCAGCAGTTTCGGGACAGGGGACCAAGCAGGGACAGATACGCAGTATTTT | CASSFGTGDQAGTDTQYF
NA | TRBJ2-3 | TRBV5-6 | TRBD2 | TGTGCCAGCAGCACTCCCATCGTGACTAGCGAGGATACGCAGTATTTT | CASSTPIVTSEDTQYF
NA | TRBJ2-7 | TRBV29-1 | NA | TGCAGCGTTCAGGGGAGCTCCTACGAGCAGTACTTC | CSVQGSSYEQYF
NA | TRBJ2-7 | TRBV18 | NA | TGTGCCAGCTCACCACCTGGTTCGGGTTCCGAGGAGCAGTACTTC | CASSPPGSGSEEQYF
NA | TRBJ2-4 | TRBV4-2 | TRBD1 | TGTGCCGGCAGCCAAGCGGACAGGTCCAAAAACATTCAGTACTTC | CAGSQADRSKNIQYF
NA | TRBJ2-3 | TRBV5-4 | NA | TGTGCCAGCAGCTTGTTTGACAAACTACCCACAGATACGCAGTATTTT | CASSLFDKLPTDTQYF
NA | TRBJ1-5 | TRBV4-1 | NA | TGCGCCAGCAGCCAAGAGGGGCATGTTACTACTTATGGCAATCAGCCCCAGCATTTT | CASSQEGHVTTYGNQPQHF
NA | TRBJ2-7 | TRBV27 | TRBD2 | TGTGCCAGCAGTTTTCGACTAGCGGACGGTCCAATTTACGAGCAGTACTTC | CASSFRLADGPIYEQYF
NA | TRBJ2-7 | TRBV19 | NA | TGTGCCAGTAGTATGGCCAGGGCCTACGAGCAGTACTTC | CASSMARAYEQYF
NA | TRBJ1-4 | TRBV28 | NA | TGTGCCAGCAGCCTTAGCCTGACATGGCGGAATGAAAAACTGTTTTTT | CASSLSLTWRNEKLFF
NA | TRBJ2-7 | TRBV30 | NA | TGTGCCTGGAGTGAACCGACGGGGGAAAAGAACGAGCAGTACTTC | CAWSEPTGEKNEQYF
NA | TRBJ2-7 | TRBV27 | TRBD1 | TGTGCCAGCACCCACACCGGGACAGGGGTGTACGAGCAGTACTTC | CASTHTGTGVYEQYF
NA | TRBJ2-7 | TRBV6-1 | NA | TGTGCCAGCAGTGAACAGTCGGCGGACATCCAGCAGTACTTC | CASSEQSADIQQYF
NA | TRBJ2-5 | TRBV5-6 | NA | TGTGCCAGCAGCTTGTGGGGGTCGGGGGAGACCCAGTACTTC | CASSLWGSGETQYF
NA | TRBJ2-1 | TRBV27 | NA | TGTGCCAGCAGTCTAGTAAGGCCCAATGAGCAGTTCTTC | CASSLVRPNEQFF
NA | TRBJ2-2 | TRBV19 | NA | TGTGCCAGTAGTATCGGTAGCGTCTGCACCGGGGAGCTGTTTTTT | CASSIGSVCTGELFF
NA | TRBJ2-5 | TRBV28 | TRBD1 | TGTGCCAGCATAATGGACAGGGACCAAGAGACCCAGTACTTC | CASIMDRDQETQYF
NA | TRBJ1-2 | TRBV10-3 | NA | TGTGCCATCAGTGCGCGGGCAGCCTATGGCTACACCTTC | CAISARAAYGYTF
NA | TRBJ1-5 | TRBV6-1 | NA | TGTGCCAGCAGTGAGGGTAATAGCAATCAGCCCCAGCATTTT | CASSEGNSNQPQHF
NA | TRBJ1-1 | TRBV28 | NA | TGTGCCAGCAATACGGGCCCGAGGAACACTGAAGCTTTCTTT | CASNTGPRNTEAFF
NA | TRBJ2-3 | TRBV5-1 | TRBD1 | TGCGCCAGCAGCTCTTACGGGACAGGGCAAGATACGCAGTATTTT | CASSSYGTGQDTQYF
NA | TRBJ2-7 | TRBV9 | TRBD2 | TGTGCCAGCAGCGTAGATTCCTTTGGGGGAGCGGGAACGTCCTACGAGCAGTACTTC | CASSVDSFGGAGTSYEQYF
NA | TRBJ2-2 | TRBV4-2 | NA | TGTGCCAGCAGCCAAGATCGAGGCGCCGCGAACACCGGGGAGCTGTTTTTT | CASSQDRGAANTGELFF
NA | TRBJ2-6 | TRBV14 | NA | TGTGCCAGCAGCGAAGTGAGATCACAGGTTGTCTCTGGGGCCAACGTCCTGACTTTC | CASSEVRSQVVSGANVLTF
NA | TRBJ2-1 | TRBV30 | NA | TGTGCCTGGAGTGTGGATGACAGTTCAATGAGGTGGTTCTTC | CAWSVDDSSMRWFF
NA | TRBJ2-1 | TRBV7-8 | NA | TGTGCCAGCAGCTCCCGAGAATGTCAGTTCTTC | CASSSRECQFF
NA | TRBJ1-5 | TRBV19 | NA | TGTGCCAGTAGGCGGGGGGCTAATCAGCCCCAGCATTTT | CASRRGANQPQHF
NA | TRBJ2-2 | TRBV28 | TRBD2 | TGTGCCAGCAGTTTTCCCGAGGGGACTAGCCTTCCCAGTTACACCGGGGAGCTGTTTTTT | CASSFPEGTSLPSYTGELFF
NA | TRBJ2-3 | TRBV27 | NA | TGTGCCAGCAGTTTATATCCTCCAGGGCACACAGATACGCAGTATTTT | CASSLYPPGHTDTQYF
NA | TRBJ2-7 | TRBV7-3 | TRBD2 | TGTGCCAGCAGCTTAGCAGGTCCAGCGGGACTCTACGAGCAGTACTTC | CASSLAGPAGLYEQYF
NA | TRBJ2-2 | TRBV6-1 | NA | TGTGCCAGCAGTGAATTTTACTCACCGGGTACCGGGGAGCTGTTTTTT | CASSEFYSPGTGELFF